The clone carrying this T cell receptor beta chain was recorded at least ten times. Per the germline V gene, CDR1 is SEHNR and CDR2 is FQNEAQ (reference sequence). The CDR3 contains 13 residues. V lost 6 bases and J lost 8; bases outside the gene matches: 7. Researchers took RNA transcripts and amplified the TCR beta CDR3 regions from them. The TCR CDR3 first-round RT-PCR relied on the HTBI primer set. One entry per CDR3 protein results from TCRdb running MiXCR on the multiplex PCR reads. The table records hundreds of thousands of distinct CDR3 sequences, around 22% of them present only once. This record comes from a study of T cells in Graves' hyperthyroidism and ophthalmopathy.

This clonotype originated in a young woman with Graves' ophthalmopathy. The rearrangement uses TRBV7-9 and TRBJ1-2; 9 bases fit TRBD1. The sequencing input was blood. The CDR3 spells CASSRTGDKGYTF. CDR3 sequence (DNA): TGTGCCAGCAGTCGGACAGGGGACAAGGGCTACACCTTC.